These 16 T cell receptor beta chains came from one sample sequenced in a study of T cells after yellow fever vaccination (dated by TCRdb to about 2019). What the treatment or condition label conveys for this sample: live attenuated yellow fever vaccine strain. The library was produced with 5' RACE. Sequenced using an Illumina HiSeq 2500. TCRdb took the public reads, trimmed them with fastp at Q25, ran MiXCR for clone calling and kept in-frame beta chains. A single entry per CDR3 protein holds the most common genes and DNA from its merged rows. The sample table lists hundreds of thousands of distinct CDR3 sequences, less than 20% of them with a count of one. Over 11% of the sample comes from the top ten. Material: PBMCs, obtained 15 days after the yellow fever booster vaccination. These receptors originate from a man younger than 45 who received the YFV17D yellow fever vaccine.

This clonotype was picked up many times. The chain combines TRBV3-1 with TRBJ2-7, with D hard to call. Deletions cut 1 base from V and 7 bases from J, with 11 bases between. CDR1 is LGHDT and CDR2 is YNNKEL in the germline V gene (reference sequence). This CDR3 region has 13 residues. CDR3 nucleotide sequence: TGTGCCAGCAGCCAAGGTGTGACGGAGGAGCAGTACTTC. It is translated as CASSQGVTEEQYF.

This clonotype was seen more than once but under ten times. This rearrangement joins TRBV7-9 to TRBJ2-5; 9 bases align to TRBD1. Germline V CDR1 and CDR2: SEHNR, FQNEAQ (reference sequence). J lost 4 bases, V lost 4 bases, and 10 bases had no gene match. The CDR3 spans 16 residues. The CDR3 nucleotides read TGTGCCAGCAGCTCCCACGACAGGGGGATCGGAGAGACCCAGTACTTC. Translated, it gives CASSSHDRGIGETQYF.

This rearrangement joins TRBV20-1 to TRBJ1-1, with no clear D. The V end was cut by 6 bases, the J end by 1 base, with 12 bases between. This CDR3 has 13 amino acids. Germline-derived CDR1 and CDR2 are DFQATT and SNEGSKA (reference sequence). This CDR3 is CSAPRTGNTEAFF. The CDR3, as DNA: TGCAGTGCCCCCCGGACCGGGAACACTGAAGCTTTCTTT.

The chain employs TRBV18 and TRBJ2-3; tentatively, D is TRBD1 (5 bases). Per germline, CDR1 KGHSH and CDR2 LQKENI. V was cut by 1 base and J by 2 bases, with 7 bases left in between. The CDR3 is 14 residues long. CDR3 amino acids: CASSPRTNTDTQYF. The DNA for the CDR3 is TGTGCCAGCTCACCACGGACAAACACAGATACGCAGTATTTT.

The chain joins TRBV6-5 to TRBJ2-2; D is uncertain. Germline V lookup: CDR1 MNHEY, CDR2 SVGAGI. Trimming stripped 1 base from V and 5 bases from J, with 11 bases between. The CDR3 totals 15 residues. CDR3 amino acids: CASSYFAGVTGELFF. In nucleotides, the CDR3 is TGTGCCAGCAGTTACTTCGCTGGGGTTACCGGGGAGCTGTTTTTT.

The gene calls are TRBV5-4 and TRBJ2-1, with 7 bases fitting TRBD2. The CDR3 covers 16 residues. Germline CDR1 is SGHNT and CDR2 is YYREEE (reference sequence). Trimming took 1 base from V and 6 from J; bases not matched to a gene: 10. The CDR3, as DNA: TGTGCCAGCAGCTTGCTGGGCGGGAGCGTCGGCAATGAGCAGTTCTTC. As protein: CASSLLGGSVGNEQFF.

The chain employs TRBV4-3 and TRBJ2-3; D uncertain. Trimming left V 3 bases short and J 2 bases short, with 12 bases between. Germline CDR1 and CDR2: LGHNA and YSLEER. The CDR3 runs 15 residues. In nucleotides, the CDR3 is TGCGCCAGCAGCCATCAGGCCGATTTCACAGATACGCAGTATTTT. It encodes CASSHQADFTDTQYF.

The chain carries TRBV28 and TRBJ2-5, with D maybe TRBD2 (5 bases). From germline, CDR1 is MDHEN and CDR2 SYDVKM. The CDR3 extends over 12 amino acids. V lost 3 bases to trimming and J lost 8 bases, with 10 bases between them. Here the CDR3 reads CASSLSPGTQYF. In nucleotides, the CDR3 is TGTGCCAGCAGTTTGAGTCCGGGAACCCAGTACTTC.

The chain employs TRBV6-2 or TRBV6-3 and TRBJ2-6, with a possible D match to TRBD1 (5 bases). The CDR3 is 15 residues long. Germline V gene lookup returns CDR1 MNHEY and CDR2 SVGEGT. Deletions cut 6 bases from V and 0 bases from J, with 9 bases between. The DNA of the CDR3 is TGTGCCAGCAGGGTGACAGCCTCTGGGGCCAACGTCCTGACTTTC. Protein: CASRVTASGANVLTF.

The genes are TRBV6-2 or TRBV6-3 and TRBJ2-3; TRBD2 agrees at 10 bases. The CDR3 has 16 residues. V dropped 1 base and J dropped 14; count of bases not matched to a gene: 15. CDR1 and CDR2 from the germline V gene are MNHEY and SVGEGT. The CDR3 loop reads CASSYYILAGDSVLYF. CDR3 nucleotide sequence: TGTGCCAGCAGTTACTATATTCTAGCGGGAGATTCTGTTCTGTATTTT.

This clonotype appeared a few times. The chain recombines TRBV27 with TRBJ2-7; D gene ambiguous. Trimming left V 3 bases short and J 3 bases short, with 18 bases between. CDR3 length: 16 residues. CDR1 and CDR2 from the germline V gene are MNHEY and SMNVEV (reference sequence). The CDR3 loop is CASSFAGSPFLYEQYF. The CDR3 nucleotides are TGTGCCAGCAGTTTCGCTGGGTCCCCGTTCCTCTACGAGCAGTACTTC.

This clonotype was detected a few times. This sequence joins TRBV11-2 and TRBJ2-1; the match to TRBD1 covers 7 bases. The CDR3 is 14 amino acids. The junction had 6 bases not matched to a gene; V was cut back by 5 bases and J by 5 bases. Germline values: CDR1 SGHAT, CDR2 FQNNGV. CDR3 residues: CASSNRQGNNEQFF. The CDR3 DNA sequence: TGTGCCAGCAGCAACCGACAGGGTAACAATGAGCAGTTCTTC.

This clonotype was observed a handful of times. The chain couples TRBV7-9 to TRBJ2-3, with 10 bases identical to TRBD2. The CDR3 spans 15 residues. Germline lookup yields CDR1 SEHNR and CDR2 FQNEAQ (reference sequence). The V segment lost 3 bases and the J segment 7 bases; nucleotides outside the gene matches: 7. The DNA of the CDR3 is TGTGCCAGCAGCTTCCCCCCTAGCGGGAGTCATACGCAGTATTTT. Protein: CASSFPPSGSHTQYF.

This clonotype has just a few counts. The chain employs TRBV12-3 or TRBV12-4 and TRBJ2-7; D could derive from TRBD1 or TRBD2 (6 bases each). V gave up 8 bases and J gave up 3 bases, with 17 bases separating them. CDR3 length equals 14 residues. The CDR3 sequence: CASRPSGGGYEQYF. DNA of the CDR3: TGTGCCAGCCGCCCCTCAGGAGGGGGCTACGAGCAGTACTTC.

The table lists this clonotype with a few counts. This chain uses TRBV29-1 with TRBJ2-1; 11 positions match TRBD1. Losses at the gene ends were 7 bases for V and 10 bases for J; bases not matched to a gene: 6. Germline loops: CDR1 SQVTM, CDR2 ANQGSEA. The CDR3 has 12 amino acids. DNA of the CDR3: TGCAGCGCAGGACAGGGGGCATGGGAGCAGTTCTTC. It yields the protein CSAGQGAWEQFF.

This clonotype showed up just a few times. The genes are TRBV6-5 and TRBJ2-7; D is uncertain. Per germline, CDR1 MNHEY and CDR2 SVGAGI. The CDR3 length is 12 residues. V was cut by 7 bases and J by 0 bases, with 7 bases left in between. The CDR3 sequence: CASMGSSYEQYF. CDR3 DNA sequence: TGTGCCAGCATGGGAAGCTCCTACGAGCAGTACTTC.